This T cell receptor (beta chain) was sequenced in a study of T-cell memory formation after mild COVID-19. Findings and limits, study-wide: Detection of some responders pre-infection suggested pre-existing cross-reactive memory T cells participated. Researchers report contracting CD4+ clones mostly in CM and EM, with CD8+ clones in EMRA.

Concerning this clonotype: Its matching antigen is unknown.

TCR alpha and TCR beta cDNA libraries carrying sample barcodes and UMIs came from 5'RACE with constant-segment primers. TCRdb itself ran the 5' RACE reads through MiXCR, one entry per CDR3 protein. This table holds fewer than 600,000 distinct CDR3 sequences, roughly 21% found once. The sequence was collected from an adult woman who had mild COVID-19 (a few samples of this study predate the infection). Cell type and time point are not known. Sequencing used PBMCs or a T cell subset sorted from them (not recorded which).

This CDR3 is CASSRDGTSTNTGELFF. DNA for the CDR3: TGTGCCAGCTCCCGCGACGGGACATCTACGAACACCGGGGAGCTGTTTTTT. The rearrangement links TRBV18 to TRBJ2-2; TRBD1 might be the D (6 bases). The CDR3 spans 17 residues. Per the germline V gene, CDR1 is KGHSH and CDR2 is LQKENI. V lost 6 bases to trimming and J lost 0 bases, with 17 bases between them.